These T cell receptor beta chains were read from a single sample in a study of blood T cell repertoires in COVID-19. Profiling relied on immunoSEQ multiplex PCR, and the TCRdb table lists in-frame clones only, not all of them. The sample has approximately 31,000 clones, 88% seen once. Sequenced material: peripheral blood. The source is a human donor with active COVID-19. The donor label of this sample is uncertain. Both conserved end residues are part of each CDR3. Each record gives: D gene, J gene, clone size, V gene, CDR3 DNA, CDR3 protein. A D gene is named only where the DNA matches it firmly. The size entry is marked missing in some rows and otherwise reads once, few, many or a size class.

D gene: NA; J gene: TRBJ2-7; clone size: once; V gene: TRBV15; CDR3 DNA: TGTGCCACCAGACGCACGACAGGAGCCTACGAGCAGTACTTC; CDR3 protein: CATRRTTGAYEQYF
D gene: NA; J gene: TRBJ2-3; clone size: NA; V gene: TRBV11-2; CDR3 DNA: TGTGCCAGCAGCTTAGATATGGATACGCAGTATTTT; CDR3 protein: CASSLDMDTQYF
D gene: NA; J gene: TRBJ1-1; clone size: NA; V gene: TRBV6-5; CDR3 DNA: TGTGCCACGGTCCGGGGGTCCACTGAAGCTTTCTTT; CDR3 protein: CATVRGSTEAFF
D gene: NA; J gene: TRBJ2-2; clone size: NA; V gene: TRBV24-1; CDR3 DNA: TGTGCCACCAGTGATTTCGAGGGGCGACAGGAAAGGGCCGGGGAGCTGTTTTTT; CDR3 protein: CATSDFEGRQERAGELFF
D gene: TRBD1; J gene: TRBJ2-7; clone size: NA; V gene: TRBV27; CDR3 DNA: TGTGCCAGCAGTCCCCGGAGACAGGGGAGGTACGAGCAGTACTTC; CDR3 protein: CASSPRRQGRYEQYF
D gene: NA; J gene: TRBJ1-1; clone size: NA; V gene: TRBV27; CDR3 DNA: TGTGCCAGCAGGCAACAGGGCGGGAACACTGAAGCTTTCTTT; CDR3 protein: CASRQQGGNTEAFF
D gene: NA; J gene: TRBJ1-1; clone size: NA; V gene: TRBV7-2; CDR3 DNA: TGTGCCAGCAGCTTAAGGGGTTTGAACACTGAAGCTTTCTTT; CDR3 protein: CASSLRGLNTEAFF
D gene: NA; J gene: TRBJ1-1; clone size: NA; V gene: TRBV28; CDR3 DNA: TGTGCCAGCAGTCTAGCGGGAAACACTGAAGCTTTCTTT; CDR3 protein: CASSLAGNTEAFF
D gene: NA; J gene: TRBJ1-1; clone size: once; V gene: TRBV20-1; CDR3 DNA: TGCAGTGCTTCGACACCTCGAGAAGCTTTCTTT; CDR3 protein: CSASTPREAFF
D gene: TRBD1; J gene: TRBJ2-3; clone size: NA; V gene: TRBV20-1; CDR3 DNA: TGCAGTGCTGGGGACAGGGGCAGGTATTTT; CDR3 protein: CSAGDRGRYF
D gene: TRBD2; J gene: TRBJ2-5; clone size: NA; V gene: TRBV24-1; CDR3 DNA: TGTGCCACCAGTGACTCTCCTAGCGGGGGGGCATCTGAGACCCAGTACTTC; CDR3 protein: CATSDSPSGGASETQYF
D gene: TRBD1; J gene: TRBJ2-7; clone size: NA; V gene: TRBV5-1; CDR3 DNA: TGCGCCAGCAGGACCGGACAGGGGGCGGGAGAGCAGTACTTC; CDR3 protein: CASRTGQGAGEQYF
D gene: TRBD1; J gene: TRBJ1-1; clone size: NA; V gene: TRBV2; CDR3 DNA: TGTGCCAGCGGGGACAGAGCCGGGAACACTGAAGCTTTCTTT; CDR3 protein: CASGDRAGNTEAFF
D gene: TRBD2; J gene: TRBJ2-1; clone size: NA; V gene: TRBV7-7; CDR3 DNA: TGTGCTAGCAGCAAGGGACTAGCGAGCCGCGATGAGCAGTTCTTC; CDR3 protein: CASSKGLASRDEQFF
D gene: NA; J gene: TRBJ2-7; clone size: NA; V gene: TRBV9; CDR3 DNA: TGTGCCAGCAGCGTAGATAGTAGCGTCAGAGCCTACGAGCAGTACTTC; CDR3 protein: CASSVDSSVRAYEQYF
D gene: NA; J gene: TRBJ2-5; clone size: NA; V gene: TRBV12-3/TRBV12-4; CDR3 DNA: TGTGCCAGCAGTTTAGGAGGCCAAGAGACCCAGTACTTC; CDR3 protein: CASSLGGQETQYF
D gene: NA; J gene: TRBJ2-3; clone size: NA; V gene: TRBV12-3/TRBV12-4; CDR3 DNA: TGTGCCAGCAGGCCCGGTAGCACAGATACGCAGTATTTT; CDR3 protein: CASRPGSTDTQYF
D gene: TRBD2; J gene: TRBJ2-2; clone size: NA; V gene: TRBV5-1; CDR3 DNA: TGCGCCAGCAGCTTGCCGAGCGGGGGGCCCACCGGGGAGCTGTTTTTT; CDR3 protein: CASSLPSGGPTGELFF
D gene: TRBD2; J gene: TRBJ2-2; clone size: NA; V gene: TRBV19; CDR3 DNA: TGTGCCAGTAGTATCCGCCGGACTAGCGGGGGACAAGCGAACACCGGGGAGCTGTTTTTT; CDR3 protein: CASSIRRTSGGQANTGELFF
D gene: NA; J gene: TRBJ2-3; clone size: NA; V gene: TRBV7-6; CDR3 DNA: TGTGCCAGCAGCTTAGTCGGGGGGACAGGCCTTGATACGCAGTATTTT; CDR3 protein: CASSLVGGTGLDTQYF
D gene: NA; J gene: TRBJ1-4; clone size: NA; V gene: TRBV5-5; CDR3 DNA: TGTGCCAGCAGCTTGGCTGGACAAAATGAAAAACTGTTTTTT; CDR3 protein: CASSLAGQNEKLFF
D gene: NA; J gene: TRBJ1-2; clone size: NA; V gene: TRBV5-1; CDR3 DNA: TGCGCCAGCAGCTTGGTCGCAGGGGTTGGCTACACCTTC; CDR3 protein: CASSLVAGVGYTF
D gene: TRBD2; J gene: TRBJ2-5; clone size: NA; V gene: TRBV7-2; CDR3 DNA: TGTGCCAGCAGCTTACCAGCGGGGGTAAAAGAGACCCAGTACTTC; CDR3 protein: CASSLPAGVKETQYF
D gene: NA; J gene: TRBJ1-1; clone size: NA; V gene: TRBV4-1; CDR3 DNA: TGCGCCAGCAGCCAAGTGCAGGGGAACACTGAAGCTTTCTTT; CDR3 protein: CASSQVQGNTEAFF
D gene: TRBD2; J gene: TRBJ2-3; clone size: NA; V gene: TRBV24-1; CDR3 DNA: TGTGCCACCGGAGCGGGGGGCAAGGATACGCAGTATTTT; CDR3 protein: CATGAGGKDTQYF
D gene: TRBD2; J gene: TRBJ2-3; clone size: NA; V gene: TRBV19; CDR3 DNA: TGTGCCAGTAGTATGGCTAGCGGGGTAACAACAGATACGCAGTATTTT; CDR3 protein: CASSMASGVTTDTQYF
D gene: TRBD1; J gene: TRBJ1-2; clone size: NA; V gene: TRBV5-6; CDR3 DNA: TGTGCCAGCAGCCTACAGGGGCGCAGCTATGGCTACACCTTC; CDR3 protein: CASSLQGRSYGYTF
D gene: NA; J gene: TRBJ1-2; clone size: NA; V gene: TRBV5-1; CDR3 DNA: TGCGCCAGCAGCTTGGATGAGGGGACATATGGCTACACCTTC; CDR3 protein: CASSLDEGTYGYTF
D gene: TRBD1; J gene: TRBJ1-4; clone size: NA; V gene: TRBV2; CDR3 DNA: TGTGCCAGCAGGGACAGGGGGCTTCCAACTAATGAAAAACTGTTTTTT; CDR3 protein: CASRDRGLPTNEKLFF
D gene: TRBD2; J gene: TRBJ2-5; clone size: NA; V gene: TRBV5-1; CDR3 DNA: TGCGCCAGCAGCCCCGGGACTAGCGGGGGTACAGAGACCCAGTACTTC; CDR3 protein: CASSPGTSGGTETQYF
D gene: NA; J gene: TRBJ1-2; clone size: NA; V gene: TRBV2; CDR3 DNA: TGTGCCAGCAGCACTGGGACACCCCATGGCTACACCTTC; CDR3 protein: CASSTGTPHGYTF
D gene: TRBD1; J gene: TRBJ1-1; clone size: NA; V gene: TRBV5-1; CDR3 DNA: TGCGCCAGCAGCCAGGGGACAGGGATGCTGACTGAAGCTTTCTTT; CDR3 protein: CASSQGTGMLTEAFF
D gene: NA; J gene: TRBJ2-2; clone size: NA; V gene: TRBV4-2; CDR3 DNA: TGTGCCAGCAGCCAAGATTACTTGTTGGGGGGCACCGGGGAGCTGTTTTTT; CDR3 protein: CASSQDYLLGGTGELFF
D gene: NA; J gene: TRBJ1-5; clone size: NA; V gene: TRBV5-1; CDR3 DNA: TGCGCCAGCAGCTTATCGGGAGCCCCCAATCAGCCCCAGCATTTT; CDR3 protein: CASSLSGAPNQPQHF
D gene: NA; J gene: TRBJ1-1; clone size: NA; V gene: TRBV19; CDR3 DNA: TGTGCCAGCCGAGGGCCAGTGGCTTTCTTT; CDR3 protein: CASRGPVAFF
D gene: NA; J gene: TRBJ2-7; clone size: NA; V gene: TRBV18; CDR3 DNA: TGTGCCAGCTCACCCGACGGGACCTACGAGCAGTACTTC; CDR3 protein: CASSPDGTYEQYF
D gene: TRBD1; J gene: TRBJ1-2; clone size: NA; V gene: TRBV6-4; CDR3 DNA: TGTGCCAGCAGTGCAGGGGGCCGTTATGGCTACACCTTC; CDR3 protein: CASSAGGRYGYTF
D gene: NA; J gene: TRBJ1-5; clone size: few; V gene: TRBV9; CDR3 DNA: TGTGCCAGCAGCGTCTCCCAGGGGAGCCAGCCCCAGCATTTT; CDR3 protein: CASSVSQGSQPQHF
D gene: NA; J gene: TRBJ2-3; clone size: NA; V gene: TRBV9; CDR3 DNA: TGTGCCAGCAGCTTCCGCGGGGTTGGGGGAGCAGATACGCAGTATTTT; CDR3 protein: CASSFRGVGGADTQYF
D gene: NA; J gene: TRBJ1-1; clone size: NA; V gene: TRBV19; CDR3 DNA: TGTGCCAGTAGTATTTTTGGACTCAAAGAGGCTTTCTTT; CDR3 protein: CASSIFGLKEAFF
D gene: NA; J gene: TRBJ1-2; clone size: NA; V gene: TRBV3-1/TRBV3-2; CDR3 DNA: TGTGCCAGCAGCCAAGCCTCGGGGGGGATAGCTAACTATGGCTACACCTTC; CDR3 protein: CASSQASGGIANYGYTF
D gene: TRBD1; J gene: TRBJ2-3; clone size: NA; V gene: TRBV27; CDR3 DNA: TGTGCCAGCAGTTCCCCCGGGACAGGGAGGGATACGCAGTATTTT; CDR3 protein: CASSSPGTGRDTQYF
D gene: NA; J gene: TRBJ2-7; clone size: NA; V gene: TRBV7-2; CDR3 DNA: TGTGCCAGCAGCTTAGCGAGGTCGGACTACGAGCAGTACTTC; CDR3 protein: CASSLARSDYEQYF
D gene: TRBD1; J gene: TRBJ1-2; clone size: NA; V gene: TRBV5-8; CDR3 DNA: TGTGCCAGCAGCTACCCCCAGGGGGCCAACTATGGCTACACCTTC; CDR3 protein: CASSYPQGANYGYTF
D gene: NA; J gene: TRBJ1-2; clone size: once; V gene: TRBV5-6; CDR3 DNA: TGTGCCAGCAGCCGGGATTTGGGTCGTGGCTACACCTTC; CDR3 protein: CASSRDLGRGYTF
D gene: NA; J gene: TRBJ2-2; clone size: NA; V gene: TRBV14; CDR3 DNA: TGTGCCAGCAGCCAAGTATCGGTTACCGGGGAGCTGTTTTTT; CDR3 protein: CASSQVSVTGELFF
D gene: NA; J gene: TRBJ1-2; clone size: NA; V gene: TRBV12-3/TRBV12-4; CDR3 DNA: TGTGCCAGCAGTCCCCAGGGGACCTATGGCTACACCTTC; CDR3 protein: CASSPQGTYGYTF
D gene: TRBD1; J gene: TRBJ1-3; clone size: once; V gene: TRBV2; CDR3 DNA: TGTGCCAGCAGTGCCGGGACAGGGCCAGGAAACACCATATATTTT; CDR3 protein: CASSAGTGPGNTIYF
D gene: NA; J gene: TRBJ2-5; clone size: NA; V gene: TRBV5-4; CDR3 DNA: TGTGCCAGCAGCAGGGGGTCAAGCTACCAAGAGACCCAGTACTTC; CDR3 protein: CASSRGSSYQETQYF